These T cell receptor beta chains were read from a single sample in a study of beta chain features in type 1 diabetes. Assay: immunoSEQ multiplex PCR; the TCRdb copy retains only in-frame clones and omits some. The sample includes hundreds of thousands of clones, approximately 16% seen only once; the top ten take 0.015%. Sequencing was carried out using naive CD4+ T cells from blood. The source is a young man with type 1 diabetes. Both conserved end residues are part of each CDR3. D genes are given only for firm matches. The size field is filled for only some rows; it gives once, few, many or a size class.

V gene: TRBV4-2; clone size: few; D gene: TRBD2; J gene: TRBJ2-7; CDR3 protein: CASSQVLAGRHREQYF; CDR3 DNA: TGTGCCAGCAGCCAAGTCCTAGCGGGAAGGCACAGGGAGCAGTACTTC
V gene: TRBV25-1; clone size: .; D gene: .; J gene: TRBJ2-7; CDR3 protein: CASSAQGPDQYF; CDR3 DNA: TGTGCCAGCAGTGCACAGGGACCCGATCAGTACTTC
V gene: TRBV10-3; clone size: few; D gene: .; J gene: TRBJ2-1; CDR3 protein: CAIRETVSSYNEQFF; CDR3 DNA: TGTGCCATCAGAGAGACAGTTAGCTCCTACAATGAGCAGTTCTTC
V gene: TRBV9; clone size: .; D gene: .; J gene: TRBJ2-1; CDR3 protein: CASSVSPPGNEQFF; CDR3 DNA: TGTGCCAGCAGCGTGAGCCCCCCGGGTAATGAGCAGTTCTTC
V gene: TRBV7-6; clone size: few; D gene: .; J gene: TRBJ2-7; CDR3 protein: CASSLNPGVGYEQYF; CDR3 DNA: TGTGCCAGCAGCTTGAATCCGGGAGTGGGTTACGAGCAGTACTTC
V gene: TRBV4-3; clone size: .; D gene: .; J gene: TRBJ1-2; CDR3 protein: CASSQDLARSNTF; CDR3 DNA: TGCGCCAGCAGCCAAGATCTGGCTCGCTCGAATACCTTC
V gene: TRBV9; clone size: few; D gene: TRBD2; J gene: TRBJ2-3; CDR3 protein: CASSVAGGVPDTQYF; CDR3 DNA: TGTGCCAGCAGCGTAGCTGGGGGGGTTCCAGATACGCAGTATTTT
V gene: TRBV7-2; clone size: .; D gene: TRBD1; J gene: TRBJ2-7; CDR3 protein: CASSADRAYEQYF; CDR3 DNA: TGTGCCAGCAGCGCCGACAGGGCCTACGAGCAGTACTTC
V gene: TRBV28; clone size: .; D gene: .; J gene: TRBJ2-1; CDR3 protein: CASSSTTAFNEQFF; CDR3 DNA: TGTGCCAGCAGTTCTACGACAGCTTTCAATGAGCAGTTCTTC
V gene: TRBV4-1; clone size: .; D gene: .; J gene: TRBJ2-2; CDR3 protein: CASHPAARDITGELFF; CDR3 DNA: TGCGCCAGCCACCCGGCCGCCCGGGATATCACCGGGGAGCTGTTTTTT
V gene: TRBV7-6; clone size: .; D gene: .; J gene: TRBJ1-2; CDR3 protein: CASSLDRDYGYTF; CDR3 DNA: TGTGCCAGCAGCTTAGACAGGGACTATGGCTACACCTTC
V gene: TRBV9; clone size: .; D gene: .; J gene: TRBJ2-5; CDR3 protein: CASSAGGSGTQYF; CDR3 DNA: TGTGCCAGCAGCGCTGGGGGCTCTGGGACCCAGTACTTC
V gene: TRBV28; clone size: .; D gene: .; J gene: TRBJ2-1; CDR3 protein: CASSPGTPVHEQFF; CDR3 DNA: TGTGCCAGCAGCCCCGGGACACCGGTTCATGAGCAGTTCTTC
V gene: TRBV9; clone size: .; D gene: .; J gene: TRBJ2-1; CDR3 protein: CASSPRPSGYNEQFF; CDR3 DNA: TGTGCCAGCAGCCCCCGGCCGAGCGGCTACAATGAGCAGTTCTTC
V gene: TRBV30; clone size: .; D gene: TRBD2; J gene: TRBJ2-5; CDR3 protein: CARSGGQETQYF; CDR3 DNA: TGTGCCCGTAGCGGGGGGCAAGAGACCCAGTACTTC
V gene: TRBV5-1; clone size: few; D gene: TRBD2; J gene: TRBJ2-3; CDR3 protein: CASSPSGRAADTQYF; CDR3 DNA: TGCGCCAGCAGCCCAAGCGGGAGGGCCGCAGATACGCAGTATTTT
V gene: TRBV28; clone size: .; D gene: .; J gene: TRBJ2-5; CDR3 protein: CASRPGGQETQYF; CDR3 DNA: TGTGCCAGCAGGCCGGGTGGTCAAGAGACCCAGTACTTC
V gene: TRBV6-5; clone size: few; D gene: .; J gene: TRBJ1-1; CDR3 protein: CASRFSTSNTEAFF; CDR3 DNA: TGTGCCAGCCGGTTTAGTACTTCAAACACTGAAGCTTTCTTT
V gene: TRBV2; clone size: .; D gene: .; J gene: TRBJ1-4; CDR3 protein: CASSEMQGANEKLFF; CDR3 DNA: TGTGCCAGCAGTGAAATGCAGGGTGCTAATGAAAAACTGTTTTTT
V gene: TRBV2; clone size: few; D gene: .; J gene: TRBJ1-5; CDR3 protein: CASRHRVLEPQHF; CDR3 DNA: TGTGCCAGCAGGCACAGGGTTTTGGAGCCCCAGCATTTT
V gene: TRBV4-3; clone size: few; D gene: TRBD2; J gene: TRBJ2-1; CDR3 protein: CASSQAGLAGGSNEQFF; CDR3 DNA: TGCGCCAGCAGCCAAGCGGGACTAGCGGGGGGGAGCAATGAGCAGTTCTTC
V gene: TRBV19; clone size: few; D gene: TRBD1; J gene: TRBJ2-6; CDR3 protein: CASSPTGGSGANVLTF; CDR3 DNA: TGTGCCAGTAGTCCCACAGGGGGCTCTGGGGCCAACGTCCTGACTTTC
V gene: TRBV29-1; clone size: .; D gene: TRBD1; J gene: TRBJ2-5; CDR3 protein: CSVDPTGVETQYF; CDR3 DNA: TGCAGCGTTGATCCCACAGGGGTAGAGACCCAGTACTTC
V gene: TRBV5-1; clone size: .; D gene: .; J gene: TRBJ1-1; CDR3 protein: CASSFEGTEAFF; CDR3 DNA: TGCGCCAGCAGCTTCGAGGGTACTGAAGCTTTCTTT
V gene: TRBV27; clone size: few; D gene: TRBD1; J gene: TRBJ2-7; CDR3 protein: CASIGTGSYEQYF; CDR3 DNA: TGTGCCAGTATCGGGACAGGGTCCTACGAGCAGTACTTC
V gene: TRBV7-8; clone size: .; D gene: TRBD1; J gene: TRBJ2-7; CDR3 protein: CASSFRGQGPHEQYF; CDR3 DNA: TGTGCCAGCAGCTTTCGGGGACAGGGCCCTCACGAGCAGTACTTC
V gene: TRBV11-3; clone size: .; D gene: TRBD1; J gene: TRBJ2-2; CDR3 protein: CASRTGGAGGELFF; CDR3 DNA: TGTGCCAGCAGGACAGGGGGCGCCGGCGGGGAGCTGTTTTTT
V gene: TRBV7-2; clone size: few; D gene: TRBD2; J gene: TRBJ2-2; CDR3 protein: CASSGRGLAGVAGELFF; CDR3 DNA: TGTGCCAGCAGCGGCCGGGGACTAGCGGGAGTGGCCGGGGAGCTGTTTTTT
V gene: TRBV25-1; clone size: .; D gene: .; J gene: TRBJ1-5; CDR3 protein: CASCQGFEPQHF; CDR3 DNA: TGTGCCAGCTGTCAGGGTTTTGAGCCCCAGCATTTT
V gene: TRBV29-1; clone size: .; D gene: TRBD1; J gene: TRBJ2-7; CDR3 protein: CSVEAIRQGGEQYF; CDR3 DNA: TGCAGCGTTGAAGCCATAAGACAGGGGGGCGAGCAGTACTTC
V gene: TRBV9; clone size: .; D gene: TRBD1; J gene: TRBJ2-2; CDR3 protein: CASDQGVNTGELFF; CDR3 DNA: TGTGCCAGCGATCAGGGGGTCAACACCGGGGAGCTGTTTTTT